This is a list of T cell receptor beta chains from one sample in a study of persistence of HIV-infected CD4 T cells. TCRdb's table, derived via immunoSEQ multiplex PCR, lists solely in-frame clones and lacks some. The profile shows about 32,000 clones, approximately 85% of them singletons. These receptors have no identified antigens. The input for sequencing was CD4+ T cells sorted from PBMCs after roughly 20-hour stimulation, taken from a patient who received antiretroviral therapy. The receptors originated from an adult woman with HIV who was CMV-seropositive. CDR3s include the opening cysteine and the closing phenylalanine or tryptophan. D genes are given only for firm matches. Expanded clones are given a class, and other clones once, few, many or no size at all.

J gene	D gene	V gene	clone size	CDR3 length	CDR3 protein	CDR3 DNA
TRBJ1-2	.	TRBV5-6	.	11	CASSERYGYTF	TGTGCCAGCAGCGAACGTTACGGCTACACCTTC
TRBJ1-2	.	TRBV2	.	12	CASRQTLDGYTF	TGTGCCAGCAGGCAAACACTGGATGGCTACACCTTC
TRBJ2-4	.	TRBV7-8	.	16	CASSLPAVGAKNIQYF	TGTGCCAGCAGCCTGCCGGCGGTTGGGGCCAAAAACATTCAGTACTTC
TRBJ2-6	TRBD1	TRBV9	once	17	CASSPRDSRSGANVLTF	TGTGCCAGCAGCCCCCGGGACAGCCGCTCTGGGGCCAACGTCCTGACTTTC
TRBJ2-5	.	TRBV12-1	once	16	CASRQLSGGSLGTQYF	TGTGCCAGCCGTCAGCTTAGCGGGGGGTCCCTGGGGACCCAGTACTTC
TRBJ2-5	TRBD2	TRBV6-2/TRBV6-3	.	15	CASSKLAGGRETQYF	TGTGCCAGCAGCAAACTAGCGGGGGGGAGGGAGACCCAGTACTTC
TRBJ1-1	.	TRBV5-1	.	15	CASSLAYSGNTEAFF	TGCGCCAGCAGCTTGGCCTATTCGGGCAACACTGAAGCTTTCTTT
TRBJ2-1	TRBD1	TRBV7-8	.	15	CASSFRQGKVYEQFF	TGTGCCAGCAGCTTTCGACAGGGTAAGGTTTATGAGCAGTTCTTC
TRBJ2-3	TRBD1	TRBV7-3	.	13	CASSRSVQGEQYF	TGTGCCAGCAGTCGATCAGTCCAGGGGGAGCAGTATTTT
TRBJ1-1	TRBD1	TRBV19	.	14	CASSAGTGSTEAFF	TGTGCCAGTAGCGCTGGGACAGGGAGCACTGAAGCTTTCTTT
TRBJ1-1	TRBD1	TRBV7-8	.	14	CASSPRTGRTEAFF	TGTGCCAGCAGCCCAAGGACAGGACGGACTGAAGCTTTCTTT
TRBJ1-1	TRBD1	TRBV19	.	16	CASRQRGTVVNTEAFF	TGTGCCAGTAGACAAAGGGGGACAGTTGTGAACACTGAAGCTTTCTTT
TRBJ1-1	.	TRBV18	.	14	CASSASSGDTEAFF	TGTGCCAGCTCCGCTAGCAGCGGGGACACTGAAGCTTTCTTT
TRBJ1-2	.	TRBV7-8	.	12	CASSQSGQLYTF	TGTGCCAGCAGCCAATCAGGACAACTCTACACCTTC
TRBJ1-1	.	TRBV19	.	13	CASTKGRFGEAFF	TGTGCCAGTACCAAAGGGAGGTTTGGTGAAGCTTTCTTT
TRBJ1-6	TRBD1	TRBV27	few	18	CASRRHETPGQQLSPLHF	TGTGCCAGCAGGCGACACGAAACTCCGGGACAGCAGTTGTCACCCCTCCACTTT
TRBJ2-1	TRBD1	TRBV5-1	.	13	CASSWGQNNEQFF	TGCGCCAGCAGCTGGGGACAGAACAATGAGCAGTTCTTC
TRBJ1-6	.	TRBV9	.	13	CASSVAGNSPLHF	TGTGCCAGCAGCGTAGCCGGGAATTCACCCCTCCACTTT
TRBJ1-5	.	TRBV6-2/TRBV6-3	.	15	CASSFQGHSNQPQHF	TGTGCCAGCAGTTTCCAGGGTCATAGCAATCAGCCCCAGCATTTT
TRBJ2-7	.	TRBV19	.	13	CASSSQIGGEQYF	TGTGCCAGTAGTAGCCAGATCGGCGGAGAGCAGTACTTC
TRBJ2-5	.	TRBV20-1	.	11	CSALPQETQYF	TGCAGTGCCCTCCCTCAAGAGACCCAGTACTTC
TRBJ2-1	.	TRBV20-1	.	10	CSAQKLEQFF	TGCAGTGCTCAGAAGCTGGAGCAGTTCTTC
TRBJ1-5	.	TRBV5-5	.	16	CASSQNLGVSNQPQHF	TGTGCCAGCAGCCAGAATTTGGGGGTAAGCAATCAGCCCCAGCATTTT
TRBJ1-1	.	TRBV3-1/TRBV3-2	.	16	CASSQGFMEGYFQAFF	TGTGCCAGCAGCCAAGGGTTTATGGAGGGGTATTTTCAGGCTTTCTTT
TRBJ2-5	.	TRBV5-5	.	14	CASSSSGVGETQYF	TGTGCCAGCAGCTCCTCGGGAGTTGGGGAGACCCAGTACTTC
TRBJ2-7	.	TRBV11-3	.	16	CASSPRVGDILREQYF	TGTGCCAGCAGCCCCAGGGTCGGGGACATCCTTCGCGAGCAGTACTTC
TRBJ1-4	.	TRBV10-3	.	15	CAISDSGGDNEKLFF	TGTGCCATCAGTGACTCTGGGGGGGACAATGAAAAACTGTTTTTT